This T cell receptor (beta chain) was recorded in a study of beta chain features in type 1 diabetes (dated by TCRdb to about 2018). Describing the broader study: No differences in mean age, gender distribution, total cell number or subset yield were found between patients and healthy donors. A total of roughly 99 million sorted cells were examined across all samples, and the number of cells per subset was strongly correlated with RNA yield. The study compared TCRB repertoires of sorted circulating CD4+ T cell subsets between recently diagnosed type 1 diabetes patients and matched healthy donors. Naive and central memory subsets were obtained from all 30 or so donors, but regulatory and stem cell-like memory subsets were isolated from only 8 patients and roughly 8 healthy donors.

The entire amount of isolated RNA was reverse transcribed using the High Capacity cDNA Reverse Transcription Kit, so the sequenced TCRB transcripts were expressed ones. Deep immunoSEQ sequencing was performed on naive, central memory and regulatory T cell samples, with an average of around 3.5 million total reads per sample. Sorted cells were lysed in RLT buffer and RNA was extracted with DNase-treated RNeasy Micro or Mini kits, depending on cell number. Each cell subset was processed separately to prevent cross-contamination, with patient and healthy donor samples processed together. The immunoSEQ multiplex PCR was used to amplify TCRB sequences from cDNA, generating 87-bp fragments that spanned the CDR3 region. Sequencing of the amplicons was done on the Illumina HiSeq platform. The authors' analysis ran thus. Synthetic template baselines were used to correct PCR bias computationally, reads within Hamming distance 2 were collapsed, and singletons that could not be merged were discarded. Reads were aligned to IMGT to assign V, D and J genes, CDR3 length, and insertions or deletions at six rearrangement sites. Within each subset, clonotype counts were normalized to sorted cell number, and only after that were true diversity and Gini coefficients computed with the tcR R package. The overlap coefficient, calculated on TCRB nucleotide sequences, was used to measure repertoire sharing. Out-of-frame TCRB sequences from naive cells were analyzed to stand in for the pre-selection repertoire. The table was pulled from immuneACCESS by TCRdb, which kept in-frame rearrangements only. Such tables lose some clones; where checked, under half of the loss comes from unresolved V genes, and the rest has no known cause. The V and J calls and clone size are taken from that table; D and trimming were inferred from the DNA. The sample table shows 600,000 to 700,000 clones, and around 15% are seen once. The biggest ten clones account for 0.022% of the sample.

This clone was found a few times. What this receptor recognizes is not known. No much larger clonotype is one base removed from it; base qualities were not supplied. Each donor gave one peripheral blood draw, roughly 110 mL on average, collected into heparinised tubes. A BD FACSAria II and a panel including CD45RO, CCR7, CD25, CD127, CD95 and CD27 were used to sort naive, central memory, regulatory and stem cell-like memory CD4+ T cells. All sorted populations exceeded 95% purity. PBMCs were isolated immediately by Lymphoprep density gradient centrifugation and stained directly without culture. To minimize batch effects, samples were stained and sorted in pairs, one healthy donor with one patient per experiment. From its cysteine to its phenylalanine, the CDR3 spans 13 amino acids. The only DNA kept is the CDR3, 39 bases in frame from the first base. V was cut back by 0 bases and J by 6 bases, leaving a gap of 8 bases between them. Sequences MGHRA (CDR1) and YSYEKL (CDR2) are obtained from the germline V gene.

Study-wide findings and limitations: Shorter templates might be favored by PCR, yet because patient and control samples were amplified and corrected together, any such skew would affect both groups equally. A moderate but significant shortening of TCRB CDR3 length was observed in type 1 diabetes patients in all four CD4+ subsets. Because the HLA sub-analyses included only small numbers of individuals, any influence of HLA type on TCRB rearrangement was left unresolved. Because cDNA was sequenced instead of genomic DNA, activated cells with high expression could be over-represented, although the groups did not differ in activation or CD3 levels. Naive, central memory and regulatory TCRB repertoires appeared to be more alike among patients than among healthy donors. At VDJ recombination sites, type 1 diabetes patients had fewer insertions and more deleted nucleotides, which implies abnormalities in thymic rearrangement.

The receptor was derived from a man aged 18 to 29 with type 1 diabetes. This sequence uses TRBV4-1 and TRBJ1-2; confidence is insufficient to name the D gene. Sequenced: naive CD4+ T cells from blood. The cell subset or site label, as the study defines it: true naive CD4+ T cells. The nucleotide sequence is TGCGCCAGCAGCCAAGACACGGGCGATGGCTACACCTTC. Its translation is CASSQDTGDGYTF.